The source of this T cell receptor (beta chain) is a study of cytomegalovirus exposure and HLA in healthy donors. V lost 1 base, J lost 7 bases, and 3 bases stayed unmatched. From germline, CDR1 is MRHNA and CDR2 SNTAGT. This CDR3 has 14 residues. With regard to this clone: Its target is unknown.

Both 60 Vbeta primers and 13 Jbeta primers went into the PCR. Sequencing was performed with immunoSEQ multiplex PCR; in TCRdb, only in-frame clones are kept and a portion is missing. The table lists over 100,000 clones, more than 65% of them singletons. Study observations and caveats: By HLA locus, TCR association rates varied in a later analysis, with DRB1 showing the most and HLA-C the fewest.

V gene TRBV6-4 combines with J gene TRBJ2-3, with 9 positions matching TRBD2. The source is a male donor in good health and CMV-seropositive. The sample comprised PBMCs. The CDR3 here is CASSDLAGANTQYF. DNA for the CDR3: TGTGCCAGCAGTGACTTAGCGGGGGCGAATACGCAGTATTTT.